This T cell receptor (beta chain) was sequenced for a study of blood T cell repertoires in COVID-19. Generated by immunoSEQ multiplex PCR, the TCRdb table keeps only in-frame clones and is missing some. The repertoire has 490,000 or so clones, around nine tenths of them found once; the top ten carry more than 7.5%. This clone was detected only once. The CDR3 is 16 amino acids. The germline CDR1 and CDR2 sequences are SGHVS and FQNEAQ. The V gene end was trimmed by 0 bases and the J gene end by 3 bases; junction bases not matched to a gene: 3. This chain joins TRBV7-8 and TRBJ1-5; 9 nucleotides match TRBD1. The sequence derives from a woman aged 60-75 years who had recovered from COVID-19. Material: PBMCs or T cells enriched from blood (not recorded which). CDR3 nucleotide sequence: TGTGCCAGCAGCTTAGCGGACAGGGGAGTCAATCAGCCCCAGCATTTT. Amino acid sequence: CASSLADRGVNQPQHF.